The 31 T cell receptor beta chains in this list originate from one sample, sequenced in a study of regulatory T cells in long-lasting Graves disease. Researchers made TCR beta libraries by using iRepertoire HTBI primers and running Arm-PCR on CDR3 regions. TCRdb re-called the multiplex PCR reads with MiXCR, one entry per CDR3 protein. The data contain a few hundred thousand distinct CDR3 sequences, around 16% of them singletons. Time point: newly diagnosed GD, antithyroid drugs for less than 3 months. The TCR library was made from RNA that had been extracted from PBMCs in TRIzol. The same specimen was also included in a second study, on T cells in Graves' hyperthyroidism and ophthalmopathy.

Sequencing used peripheral blood mononuclear cells (PBMCs), obtained at new diagnosis, from a patient treated with antithyroid drugs. Receptors originate from a woman aged 35 to 49 with Graves disease.

This clonotype showed up many times. The CDR3 sequence is CASRDINREETQYF. CDR3 in DNA: TGTGCCAGCAGGGACATTAACAGGGAAGAGACCCAGTACTTC. The chain employs TRBV6-1 and TRBJ2-5, with a weak D call TRBD1 (6 bases). There are 14 residues in the CDR3. The germline gives CDR1 MNHNS, CDR2 SASEGT. Deletions cut 6 bases from V and 3 bases from J, with 14 bases between.

The J gene is TRBJ1-2, the V gene TRBV29-1, with D perhaps TRBD1 (5 bases). The CDR3 runs to 14 residues. Germline CDR1 and CDR2: SQVTM and ANQGSEA. V was shortened by 4 bases and J by 0 bases, with 12 bases between the two germline ends. CDR3 in amino acids: CSVGLGQANYGYTF. The CDR3 DNA sequence: TGCAGCGTTGGGTTAGGACAAGCTAACTATGGCTACACCTTC.

This clonotype occurred many times. This sequence joins TRBV6-1 and TRBJ2-1, with TRBD1 matching over 7 bases. J was trimmed by 5 bases and V by 7 bases; bases with no gene match: 8. Germline lookup yields CDR1 MNHNS and CDR2 SASEGT. This CDR3 has 14 amino acids. The CDR3 sequence is CASTPGGLDNEQFF. The CDR3 region has the DNA TGTGCCAGCACCCCAGGGGGATTGGACAATGAGCAGTTCTTC.

At least ten counts were recorded for this clonotype. The chain employs TRBV5-5 and TRBJ2-3; TRBD2 might be the D (5 bases). Between the trimmed V and J ends, which lost 0 bases and 8 bases, there was a span of 28 bases. This CDR3 is built from 19 residues. From germline, CDR1 is SGHKS and CDR2 YYEKEE (reference sequence). The CDR3 reads CASSLVVIGAVSKDSTQYF. DNA of the CDR3: TGTGCCAGCAGCTTGGTGGTAATCGGAGCGGTCTCGAAAGACTCTACGCAGTATTTT.

This clonotype was observed many times. The genes are TRBV28 and TRBJ1-2, with D perhaps matching TRBD1 (5 bases). CDR3 length: 16 amino acids. Germline V gene data show CDR1 as MDHEN and CDR2 as SYDVKM. Trimming pared 3 bases from V and 4 bases from J, leaving 18 bases between. In nucleotides, the CDR3 is TGTGCCAGCAGTTTGCCCCCCACAGGATCCCCCTATGGCTACACCTTC. As protein: CASSLPPTGSPYGYTF.

Regarding this clonotype: A read error is possible here, since a much larger clone lies one base away. The V call is TRBV7-6, the J call TRBJ1-1; D may be TRBD1 (6 bases). V shed 8 bases and J shed 3 bases, with 22 bases lying between them. Germline CDR1 and CDR2: SGHVS and FNYEAQ. This CDR3 has 16 residues. CDR3 sequence reads: CASGADQGNWDTEAFF. As DNA, the CDR3 is TGTGCCAGCGGCGCCGACCAGGGGAATTGGGACACTGAAGCTTTCTTT.

The chain carries TRBV3-1 and TRBJ2-1, with 7 bases identical to TRBD2. Germline V gene sequence: CDR1 LGHDT, CDR2 YNNKEL (reference sequence). The junction had 15 bases not matched to a gene; V was cut back by 1 base and J by 9 bases. The CDR3 consists of 17 residues. In nucleotides, the CDR3 is TGTGCCAGCAGCCAAGCGAGGACTAGACATGCTTGGATTGAGCAGTTCTTC. Encoded protein: CASSQARTRHAWIEQFF.

The table lists this clonotype with a few counts. The chain is built from TRBV30 and TRBJ2-1; D may be TRBD2 (6 bases). There are 15 residues in the CDR3. Germline CDR1 and CDR2: GTSNPN and SVGIG (reference sequence). V lost 0 bases and J lost 3, with 12 bases in between. The chain's CDR3 is CAWSVGGTFYNEQFF. CDR3 coding DNA: TGTGCCTGGAGTGTAGGCGGGACCTTCTACAATGAGCAGTTCTTC.

There are a few counts of this clonotype. J is TRBJ2-7 and V is TRBV5-8; D is ambiguous. V lost 1 base and J lost 8, with 28 bases in between. Germline CDR1 reads SGHTS; CDR2 reads YDEGEE. CDR3 length equals 18 residues. The CDR3 coding sequence is TGTGCCAGCAGCTTGCTATTCCGAGAAACAGAATACCCTACGAAGCAGTACTTC. Protein product: CASSLLFRETEYPTKQYF.

This clonotype was detected many times. The chain uses TRBV5-5 and TRBJ2-1; TRBD1 is a possible D gene (7 bases). Germline CDR1 reads SGHKS; CDR2 reads YYEKEE (reference sequence). The CDR3 length is 15 residues. V lost 3 bases and J lost 2, with 12 bases in between. The CDR3 loop is CASSSRGDAYNEQFF. In DNA, the CDR3 is TGTGCCAGCAGCTCCAGGGGGGACGCCTACAATGAGCAGTTCTTC.

V is TRBV20-1 and J is TRBJ1-2, with D possibly matching TRBD1 (5 bases). CDR3 size: 12 residues. Trimming took off 8 bases at V and 0 bases at J, with 10 bases between the two ends. Germline V lookup: CDR1 DFQATT, CDR2 SNEGSKA (reference sequence). The CDR3 nucleotides are TGCAGTCCTCAGACAGCTAACTATGGCTACACCTTC. Its protein is CSPQTANYGYTF.

Many counts were recorded for this clonotype. The genes are TRBV20-1 and TRBJ2-1, with 10 nucleotides matching TRBD2. The CDR3 is made up of 16 amino acids. The V gene's germline CDR1 is DFQATT and CDR2 SNEGSKA (reference sequence). Trimming took 3 bases from V and 0 from J; bases not matched to a gene: 5. The CDR3 region has the DNA TGCAGTGCTAGTAAGTCTAGCGGGAGCTCCTACAATGAGCAGTTCTTC. Protein sequence: CSASKSSGSSYNEQFF.

At least ten counts were recorded for this clonotype. The V call is TRBV11-2, the J call TRBJ2-1; 8 bases map to TRBD2. J gave up 7 bases and V 5 bases, and 7 bases lay outside the gene matches. Germline V gene sequence: CDR1 SGHAT, CDR2 FQNNGV. The CDR3 covers 14 residues. This chain's CDR3 is CASSQPPGGNEQFF. CDR3 DNA sequence: TGTGCCAGCAGCCAGCCCCCGGGGGGGAATGAGCAGTTCTTC.

V is TRBV3-1 and J is TRBJ1-6, with D unclear. Trimming took 2 bases from V and 5 from J, leaving 7 bases between them. This CDR3 has 14 amino acids. CDR1 and CDR2 (germline): LGHDT, YNNKEL (reference sequence). The CDR3 sequence: CASSQSPDNSPLHF. CDR3 DNA sequence: TGTGCCAGCAGCCAATCCCCAGATAATTCACCCCTCCACTTT.

This clonotype was seen many times. This chain connects TRBV3-1 to TRBJ2-7; perhaps D is TRBD1 or TRBD2 (5 bases each). Germline CDR1 reads LGHDT; CDR2 reads YNNKEL (reference sequence). V shed 1 base and J shed 7 bases, with 14 bases lying between them. CDR3 length: 14 residues. For the CDR3, the DNA is TGTGCCAGCAGCCAAGGACCCGAGGGGCGTGAGCAGTACTTC. It specifies CASSQGPEGREQYF.

The chain recombines TRBV5-1 with TRBJ2-1; 8 bases fit TRBD1. The germline CDR1 and CDR2 sequences are SGHRS and YFSETQ. Trimming took 1 base from V and 10 from J; bases not matched to a gene: 13. The CDR3 is 16 residues long. The CDR3 reads CASSLRLLGQGTEQFF. As DNA, the CDR3 is TGCGCCAGCAGCTTGCGACTATTAGGACAGGGAACGGAGCAGTTCTTC.

In its sample, this clonotype was seen many times. The chain is built from TRBV7-3 and TRBJ1-2, with 10 bases lining up with TRBD1. J was trimmed by 7 bases and V by 8 bases; bases with no gene match: 10. The CDR3 is 14 amino acids. The germline gives CDR1 SGHTA, CDR2 FQGTGA. The CDR3: CASGAGTGDGGYTF. The CDR3 nucleotides are TGTGCCAGCGGGGCCGGGACAGGGGATGGTGGCTACACCTTC.

This chain uses TRBV28 with TRBJ2-7; D unresolved. V was trimmed by 5 bases and J by 7 bases, leaving 12 bases between them. Per germline, CDR1 MDHEN and CDR2 SYDVKM. The CDR3 spans 12 residues. CDR3 DNA sequence: TGTGCCAGCAGTCCCGAGATAGGGGAGCAGTACTTC. The encoded protein is CASSPEIGEQYF.

This clonotype showed up many times. V and J are TRBV10-3 and TRBJ2-1; D is unclear. Trimming stripped 0 bases from V and 8 bases from J, with 11 bases between. This CDR3 comprises 14 residues. Germline V gene data show CDR1 as ENHRY and CDR2 as SYGVKD. As DNA, the CDR3 is TGTGCCATCAGTGAGTCGAGGTCAGTTGATGAGCAGTTCTTC. Protein sequence: CAISESRSVDEQFF.

The chain has TRBV28 and TRBJ2-5; 8 bases line up with TRBD1. The CDR3 runs to 14 residues. V lost 7 bases, J lost 3 bases, and 7 bases stayed unmatched. The germline V gene encodes CDR1 MDHEN and CDR2 SYDVKM. The CDR3 DNA reads TGTGCCAGCAATTCCCGGGACAGGAAAGAGACCCAGTACTTC. Translated: CASNSRDRKETQYF.

This clonotype has a count of ten or more. V gene TRBV9 combines with J gene TRBJ2-2; D is unclear. Trimming stripped 2 bases from V and 7 bases from J, with 15 bases between. The CDR3 has 15 residues. Looked up from germline, CDR1 is SGDLS and CDR2 is YYNGEE. DNA for the CDR3: TGTGCCAGCAGCGTTGAACCCCATAAGGGCGGGGAGCTGTTTTTT. Translation: CASSVEPHKGGELFF.

This clonotype was seen ten or more times. J is TRBJ2-1 and V is TRBV29-1, with D unclear. Germline CDR1 is SQVTM and CDR2 is ANQGSEA. The V end lost 4 bases, the J end lost 0 bases, and 10 bases lay between the germline ends. The CDR3 is 14 residues long. CDR3 nucleotides: TGCAGCGTTGCTTCTCGCGGCTCCTACAATGAGCAGTTCTTC. This codes for CSVASRGSYNEQFF.

Ten or more counts support this clonotype. This chain uses TRBV12-3 or TRBV12-4 with TRBJ1-3, with 7 positions matching TRBD1. The CDR3 totals 17 residues. J was trimmed by 2 bases and V by 5 bases; bases with no gene match: 12. CDR3 in DNA: TGTGCCAGCAGTACTACCCTGACAGGGAGCGCTGGAAACACCATATATTTT. Residues: CASSTTLTGSAGNTIYF.

For this clonotype: A read error is the likely source, as a far larger clone sits one nucleotide away. The V call is TRBV28, the J call TRBJ2-1, with D unresolved. The V gene's germline CDR1 is MDHEN and CDR2 SYDVKM. This CDR3 comprises 11 residues. The CDR3: CASSLVNGQFF. CDR3 nucleotides: TGTGCCAGCAGTTTGGTTAATGGGCAGTTCTTC.

Many counts were recorded for this clonotype. The gene calls are TRBV9 and TRBJ2-7; D gene uncertain. The CDR3 is made up of 14 amino acids. Germline CDR1 is SGDLS and CDR2 is YYNGEE. V lost 0 bases to trimming and J lost 2 bases, with 9 bases between them. CDR3 DNA sequence: TGTGCCAGCAGCGTAGGTGACGCCGCCTACGAGCAGTACTTC. Translation: CASSVGDAAYEQYF.

This clonotype was recorded many times. The chain uses TRBV7-2 and TRBJ1-6; D gene uncertain. This CDR3 region has 15 residues. The germline gives CDR1 SGHTA, CDR2 FQGNSA. Trimming stripped 1 base from V and 8 bases from J, with 12 bases between. CDR3: CASSLGFFLDSPLHF. The CDR3 region has the DNA TGTGCCAGCAGCTTAGGCTTCTTCTTGGATTCACCCCTCCACTTT.

Ten or more counts support this clonotype. This chain joins TRBV5-1 and TRBJ2-2, with D perhaps TRBD1 or TRBD2 (6 bases each). This CDR3 has 16 amino acids. Trimming removed 0 bases at V and 4 bases at J, with 13 bases between. Per germline, CDR1 SGHRS and CDR2 YFSETQ. DNA for the CDR3: TGCGCCAGCAGCTTGGCGGGGGCGCAAGGCACCGGGGAGCTGTTTTTT. The encoded protein is CASSLAGAQGTGELFF.

In this sample, this clonotype turned up many times. This chain links TRBV12-3 or TRBV12-4 with TRBJ2-7, with 7 bases that match TRBD1. The CDR3 is made up of 14 amino acids. The junction had 6 bases not matched to a gene; V was cut back by 5 bases and J by 2 bases. CDR3 coding DNA: TGTGCCAGCAGTCCGGACAGGAATCCCTACGAGCAGTACTTC. Encoded protein: CASSPDRNPYEQYF.

This clonotype appeared many times. The chain combines TRBV5-4 with TRBJ2-1; TRBD2 is a possible D gene (5 bases). Germline-derived CDR1 and CDR2 are SGHNT and YYREEE (reference sequence). The CDR3 has 14 residues. Trimming cost V 6 bases and J 9 bases, with 19 bases left between them. The CDR3 DNA reads TGTGCCAGCATCGCCAACAAAGGACGGGGTGAGCAGTTCTTC. It specifies CASIANKGRGEQFF.

This clonotype was observed at least ten times. This chain joins TRBV28 and TRBJ1-1; D remains ambiguous. V was clipped by 1 base and J by 5 bases, with 20 bases between them. Germline values: CDR1 MDHEN, CDR2 SYDVKM. The CDR3 is 17 amino acids. The CDR3 reads CASSLSSLTVPVTEAFF. CDR3 nucleotide sequence: TGTGCCAGCAGTTTATCCTCATTGACGGTCCCGGTGACTGAAGCTTTCTTT.

This clonotype has only a few counts. This sequence joins TRBV5-4 and TRBJ2-2, with TRBD2 matching 11 bases. The germline CDR1 and CDR2 sequences are SGHNT and YYREEE (reference sequence). With 4 bases clipped from V and 1 base from J, the junction kept 3 bases outside the gene matches. The CDR3 covers 16 residues. The CDR3 DNA is TGTGCCAGCAGCGCCGGGACTAGCGGGAACACCGGGGAGCTGTTTTTT. Residues: CASSAGTSGNTGELFF.